These 8 T cell receptor beta chains came from one sample sequenced in a study of CD8 T cells in ankylosing spondylitis. Overall study findings and caveats: The study identified a TCR beta motif of roughly eight highly homologous variants that appeared characteristic of ankylosing spondylitis blood.

These receptors' targets are unknown. TCRdb redid the calling of the 5' RACE reads with MiXCR, one entry per CDR3 protein. The sample yields hundreds of thousands of distinct CDR3 sequences, roughly a sixth seen once. Sample: blood, either unsorted or a sorted T cell fraction (not recorded which). These receptors originate from a male donor with ankylosing spondylitis.

This clonotype occurred a few times. V gene TRBV5-1 combines with J gene TRBJ2-7; 7 bases fit TRBD1. The germline V gene has CDR1 SGHRS and CDR2 YFSETQ. This CDR3 has 17 amino acids. Germline trimming cut 5 bases from V and 0 bases from J; bases unmatched to any gene: 14. CDR3 in DNA: TGCGCCAGCAGTAAGGGGACCGGGACAGCAATCTCCTACGAGCAGTACTTC. It specifies CASSKGTGTAISYEQYF. Combining the CDR3 with reference TRBV5-1 and TRBJ2-7 gives the whole variable domain KAGVTQTPRYLIKTRGQQVTLSCSPISGHRSVSWYQQTPGQGLQFLFEYFSETQRNKGNFPGRFSGRQFSNSRSEMNVSTLELGDSALYLCASSKGTGTAISYEQYFGPGTRLTVT.

This clonotype was detected ten times or more. The rearrangement uses TRBV18 and TRBJ1-6; a possible D gene is TRBD1 (5 bases). Germline V gene sequence: CDR1 KGHSH, CDR2 LQKENI. With 3 bases removed from V and 5 bases from J, the gap between germline ends came to 11 bases. The CDR3 totals 15 residues. The CDR3 coding sequence is TGTGCCAGCTCACCCCTTTTAGGGGATAATTCACCCCTCCACTTT. Translation: CASSPLLGDNSPLHF.

This chain uses TRBV7-2 with TRBJ2-5, with D possibly TRBD2 on 5 matching bases. Germline CDR1 SGHTA, CDR2 FQGNSA. CDR3 length: 16 amino acids. Trimming cost V 2 bases and J 0 bases, with 13 bases left between them. The DNA for the CDR3 is TGTGCCAGCAGCTTACAGCGGCCCCCGTACCAAGAGACCCAGTACTTC. It translates to CASSLQRPPYQETQYF.

This chain links TRBV2 with TRBJ2-3; either TRBD1 or TRBD2 may fit D (5 bases each). The CDR3 has 14 residues. With 4 bases removed from V and 2 bases from J, the gap between germline ends came to 10 bases. CDR1 is SNHLY and CDR2 is FYNNEI in the germline V gene. CDR3 region: CASSVGTDTDTQYF. The CDR3 nucleotides read TGTGCCAGCAGTGTTGGGACGGACACAGATACGCAGTATTTT.

A few counts support this clonotype. V gene TRBV7-9 combines with J gene TRBJ1-3; the match to TRBD1 covers 7 bases. J gave up 4 bases and V 1 base, and 4 bases lay outside the gene matches. This CDR3 has 15 amino acids. Germline CDR1 SEHNR, CDR2 FQNEAQ (reference sequence). CDR3 DNA sequence: TGTGCCAGCAGCTTAGTAGGGACAGAAGGAAACACCATATATTTT. It yields the protein CASSLVGTEGNTIYF.

This clonotype was seen ten or more times. The CDR3 nucleotides read TGCAGCGGTGACAGGATGGGCACAGATACGCAGTATTTT. Protein product: CSGDRMGTDTQYF. The gene calls are TRBV29-1 and TRBJ2-3; TRBD1 is a possible D gene (6 bases). The ends were cut back, 7 bases at V and 1 base at J, with 12 bases in the middle. The length of the CDR3 is 13 residues. Germline CDR1 and CDR2: SQVTM and ANQGSEA.

This clonotype has at least ten counts. The chain links TRBV7-6 to TRBJ2-5, with 10 bases aligning to TRBD2. From germline, CDR1 is SGHVS and CDR2 FNYEAQ. There are 16 residues in the CDR3. V dropped 1 base and J dropped 1; count of bases not matched to a gene: 3. The CDR3 reads CASSLDGTSAQETQYF. CDR3 coding DNA: TGTGCCAGCAGCTTAGATGGGACTAGCGCCCAAGAGACCCAGTACTTC.

The V and J genes are TRBV9 and TRBJ2-1; TRBD2 might be the D (6 bases). CDR3 length: 12 amino acids. V lost 3 bases to trimming and J lost 8 bases, with 9 bases between them. The germline CDR1 and CDR2 sequences are SGDLS and YYNGEE. CDR3 protein: CASSGRAYEQFF. The DNA for the CDR3 is TGTGCCAGCAGCGGGAGGGCTTATGAGCAGTTCTTC.